These T cell receptor beta chains were read from a single sample in a study of shared clonotypes between healthy human individuals. Sequenced by immunoSEQ multiplex PCR; TCRdb stores in-frame clones only, minus some. The sample contains about 960,000 clones, 70% to 85% of which appear only once. Specimen: memory CD4+ T cells sorted from blood. Receptor source: a man aged 18 to 29 in good health. CDR3s include the opening cysteine and the closing phenylalanine or tryptophan. D genes are given only for firm matches. Only some rows state a clone size, as once, few, many or a class for expanded clones.

CDR3 protein: CAISESKASGRSEQFF
CDR3 DNA: TGTGCCATCAGTGAGTCGAAAGCTAGCGGGAGGAGTGAGCAGTTCTTC
D gene: TRBD2
V gene: TRBV10-3
clone size: few
J gene: TRBJ2-1

CDR3 protein: CASSFPLAGVSYEQYF
CDR3 DNA: TGTGCCAGCAGCTTCCCTCTAGCGGGGGTTTCCTACGAGCAGTACTTC
D gene: TRBD2
V gene: TRBV11-3
clone size: once
J gene: TRBJ2-7

CDR3 protein: CASREGAGGIQYF
CDR3 DNA: TGTGCCAGCAGAGAGGGTGCAGGGGGAATTCAGTACTTC
D gene: TRBD1
V gene: TRBV6-5
clone size: .
J gene: TRBJ2-4

CDR3 protein: CASSSAAAAERETQYF
CDR3 DNA: TGTGCCAGCAGTAGCGCGGCGGCGGCGGAGCGAGAGACCCAGTACTTC
D gene: .
V gene: TRBV28
clone size: .
J gene: TRBJ2-5

CDR3 protein: CAISESGGSYNSPLHF
CDR3 DNA: TGTGCCATCAGTGAGTCGGGCGGGTCCTATAATTCACCCCTCCACTTT
D gene: .
V gene: TRBV10-3
clone size: .
J gene: TRBJ1-6

CDR3 protein: CASSTSGQGETQYF
CDR3 DNA: TGTGCCAGCAGCACTTCCGGACAGGGTGAAACCCAGTACTTC
D gene: TRBD1
V gene: TRBV11-3
clone size: .
J gene: TRBJ2-5

CDR3 protein: CSVSGVSDTQYF
CDR3 DNA: TGCAGCGTCTCAGGGGTCTCAGATACGCAGTATTTT
D gene: .
V gene: TRBV29-1
clone size: once
J gene: TRBJ2-3

CDR3 protein: CASSRLAGYNEQFF
CDR3 DNA: TGTGCCAGCAGTCGTCTAGCTGGATACAATGAGCAGTTCTTC
D gene: .
V gene: TRBV6-1
clone size: many
J gene: TRBJ2-1

CDR3 protein: CASSPTGRNEQYF
CDR3 DNA: TGTGCCAGCAGCCCTACCGGGCGTAACGAGCAGTACTTC
D gene: .
V gene: TRBV5-4
clone size: .
J gene: TRBJ2-7

CDR3 protein: CASSGPGRYQETQYF
CDR3 DNA: TGTGCCAGCAGTGGACCGGGACGGTACCAAGAGACCCAGTACTTC
D gene: .
V gene: TRBV9
clone size: .
J gene: TRBJ2-5

CDR3 protein: CASSLTELSGNTIYF
CDR3 DNA: TGTGCCAGCAGCTTAACAGAGCTCTCTGGAAACACCATATATTTT
D gene: .
V gene: TRBV7-8
clone size: .
J gene: TRBJ1-3

CDR3 protein: CASSLRTLNTEAFF
CDR3 DNA: TGTGCCAGCAGCTTAAGGACACTCAACACTGAAGCTTTCTTT
D gene: .
V gene: TRBV7-9
clone size: .
J gene: TRBJ1-1

CDR3 protein: CASSSRQIEAFF
CDR3 DNA: TGTGCCAGCAGCTCCCGACAGATTGAAGCTTTCTTT
D gene: .
V gene: TRBV7-8
clone size: .
J gene: TRBJ1-1

CDR3 protein: CASSADRGETQYF
CDR3 DNA: TGTGCCAGCAGTGCCGACAGGGGGGAGACCCAGTACTTC
D gene: TRBD1
V gene: TRBV2
clone size: .
J gene: TRBJ2-5

CDR3 protein: CASSGNREDQPQHF
CDR3 DNA: TGTGCCAGCAGCGGGAACAGGGAGGACCAGCCCCAGCATTTT
D gene: .
V gene: TRBV7-9
clone size: .
J gene: TRBJ1-5

CDR3 protein: CASSPGTGKVTDTQYF
CDR3 DNA: TGTGCCAGCAGCCCCGGGACAGGGAAGGTCACAGATACGCAGTATTTT
D gene: TRBD1
V gene: TRBV7-6
clone size: .
J gene: TRBJ2-3

CDR3 protein: CASSLRVGYTGELFF
CDR3 DNA: TGCGCCAGCAGCCTACGCGTGGGGTACACCGGGGAGCTGTTTTTT
D gene: .
V gene: TRBV4-3
clone size: once
J gene: TRBJ2-2

CDR3 protein: CASSERERAEAFF
CDR3 DNA: TGTGCCAGCAGCGAGAGGGAGAGGGCTGAAGCTTTCTTT
D gene: .
V gene: TRBV6-1
clone size: .
J gene: TRBJ1-1

CDR3 protein: CASRPQGDGYGYTF
CDR3 DNA: TGCGCCAGCAGACCACAGGGGGACGGCTATGGCTACACCTTC
D gene: TRBD1
V gene: TRBV5-1
clone size: many
J gene: TRBJ1-2

CDR3 protein: CASSIGQTGTSGYTF
CDR3 DNA: TGTGCCAGTAGTATAGGCCAAACAGGGACCTCTGGCTACACCTTC
D gene: .
V gene: TRBV19
clone size: .
J gene: TRBJ1-2

CDR3 protein: CASSAGQGPKSGELFF
CDR3 DNA: TGTGCCAGCAGCGCCGGACAGGGGCCCAAATCCGGGGAGCTGTTTTTT
D gene: TRBD1
V gene: TRBV7-3
clone size: few
J gene: TRBJ2-2

CDR3 protein: CASSPDPDLGNTIYF
CDR3 DNA: TGTGCCAGCAGCCCGGACCCGGACCTGGGAAACACCATATATTTT
D gene: .
V gene: TRBV11-2
clone size: once
J gene: TRBJ1-3

CDR3 protein: CASSQGSASGANVLTF
CDR3 DNA: TGCGCCAGCAGCCAAGGATCCGCTTCTGGGGCCAACGTCCTGACTTTC
D gene: .
V gene: TRBV4-3
clone size: .
J gene: TRBJ2-6

CDR3 protein: CAISERGLAGGNEQFF
CDR3 DNA: TGTGCCATCAGTGAGAGGGGACTAGCGGGAGGCAATGAGCAGTTCTTC
D gene: TRBD2
V gene: TRBV10-3
clone size: .
J gene: TRBJ2-1

CDR3 protein: CASSSTTGGETQYF
CDR3 DNA: TGCGCCAGCAGCTCTACTACAGGGGGAGAGACCCAGTACTTC
D gene: TRBD1
V gene: TRBV5-1
clone size: .
J gene: TRBJ2-5

CDR3 protein: CAWSRGGGETQYF
CDR3 DNA: TGTGCCTGGAGCCGGGGCGGGGGAGAGACCCAGTACTTC
D gene: TRBD2
V gene: TRBV30
clone size: .
J gene: TRBJ2-5

CDR3 protein: CASSPKTSGGYEQYF
CDR3 DNA: TGTGCCAGCTCACCAAAGACTAGCGGCGGATACGAGCAGTACTTC
D gene: TRBD2
V gene: TRBV18
clone size: .
J gene: TRBJ2-7

CDR3 protein: CASRAGTSGTDTQYF
CDR3 DNA: TGTGCCAGCAGGGCCGGGACTAGCGGCACAGATACGCAGTATTTT
D gene: TRBD2
V gene: TRBV7-2
clone size: .
J gene: TRBJ2-3

CDR3 protein: CASSMDAAGVGGELFF
CDR3 DNA: TGTGCCAGTAGTATGGATGCGGCGGGAGTGGGCGGGGAGCTGTTTTTT
D gene: TRBD2
V gene: TRBV19
clone size: .
J gene: TRBJ2-2

CDR3 protein: CSVSPSGPKETQYF
CDR3 DNA: TGCAGCGTTTCACCTAGCGGGCCGAAAGAGACCCAGTACTTC
D gene: TRBD2
V gene: TRBV29-1
clone size: once
J gene: TRBJ2-5

CDR3 protein: CAWSVGGEYGYTF
CDR3 DNA: TGTGCCTGGAGTGTGGGGGGGGAATATGGCTACACCTTC
D gene: .
V gene: TRBV30
clone size: .
J gene: TRBJ1-2

CDR3 protein: CASSEGAGGGYNSPLHF
CDR3 DNA: TGTGCCAGCAGTGAGGGGGCGGGGGGAGGATATAATTCACCCCTCCACTTT
D gene: .
V gene: TRBV6-1
clone size: .
J gene: TRBJ1-6

CDR3 protein: CASSLAVTGQTYEQYF
CDR3 DNA: TGTGCCAGCAGCTTGGCAGTCACGGGACAGACCTACGAGCAGTACTTC
D gene: TRBD1
V gene: TRBV5-4
clone size: .
J gene: TRBJ2-7

CDR3 protein: CASSPPSGGAAGELFF
CDR3 DNA: TGTGCCAGCAGTCCGCCTAGCGGGGGGGCGGCCGGGGAGCTGTTTTTT
D gene: TRBD2
V gene: TRBV5-4
clone size: .
J gene: TRBJ2-2

CDR3 protein: CASSSRISRGPGDTYGYTF
CDR3 DNA: TGTGCCAGCAGCTCCCGTATCTCACGGGGCCCAGGGGACACGTATGGCTACACCTTC
D gene: .
V gene: TRBV9
clone size: .
J gene: TRBJ1-2

CDR3 protein: CAISESMGQTGELFF
CDR3 DNA: TGTGCCATCAGTGAGTCGATGGGCCAAACCGGGGAGCTGTTTTTT
D gene: .
V gene: TRBV10-3
clone size: .
J gene: TRBJ2-2

CDR3 protein: CASSFQGLAGGGETQYF
CDR3 DNA: TGTGCCAGCAGCTTCCAGGGACTAGCGGGAGGAGGGGAGACCCAGTACTTC
D gene: TRBD2
V gene: TRBV7-6
clone size: .
J gene: TRBJ2-5

CDR3 protein: CASSPQGGGYGYTF
CDR3 DNA: TGTGCCAGTAGTCCACAGGGGGGAGGTTATGGCTACACCTTC
D gene: TRBD1
V gene: TRBV19
clone size: once
J gene: TRBJ1-2

CDR3 protein: CAWNADNYGYTF
CDR3 DNA: TGTGCCTGGAATGCTGATAACTATGGCTACACCTTC
D gene: .
V gene: TRBV30
clone size: .
J gene: TRBJ1-2

CDR3 protein: CASSLGGPPETQYF
CDR3 DNA: TGTGCCAGCAGCTTAGGGGGCCCCCCAGAGACCCAGTACTTC
D gene: .
V gene: TRBV7-2
clone size: .
J gene: TRBJ2-5

CDR3 protein: CASSSGGSETQYF
CDR3 DNA: TGCGCCAGCAGCTCGGGAGGCTCGGAGACCCAGTACTTC
D gene: TRBD2
V gene: TRBV5-1
clone size: .
J gene: TRBJ2-5

CDR3 protein: CASREAGGSTDTQYF
CDR3 DNA: TGTGCCAGCAGGGAAGCGGGAGGATCCACAGATACGCAGTATTTT
D gene: TRBD2
V gene: TRBV2
clone size: .
J gene: TRBJ2-3

CDR3 protein: CASSRQREGFYEQYF
CDR3 DNA: TGTGCCAGCAGCAGACAGCGGGAGGGGTTTTACGAGCAGTACTTC
D gene: TRBD2
V gene: TRBV7-2
clone size: once
J gene: TRBJ2-7

CDR3 protein: CASSFFNMGQGNGYTF
CDR3 DNA: TGTGCCAGCAGTTTTTTCAACATGGGGCAAGGAAATGGCTACACCTTC
D gene: .
V gene: TRBV28
clone size: few
J gene: TRBJ1-2

CDR3 protein: CATGWRGLNTDTQYF
CDR3 DNA: TGTGCCACGGGCTGGCGGGGGCTTAACACAGATACGCAGTATTTT
D gene: .
V gene: TRBV19
clone size: once
J gene: TRBJ2-3

CDR3 protein: CARSLSCQGVNTEAFF
CDR3 DNA: TGTGCCAGAAGCTTGTCGTGTCAGGGGGTGAACACTGAAGCTTTCTTT
D gene: TRBD1
V gene: TRBV5-3
clone size: once
J gene: TRBJ1-1

CDR3 protein: CASSHGASGNTIYF
CDR3 DNA: TGTGCCAGCTCACATGGGGCTTCTGGAAACACCATATATTTT
D gene: .
V gene: TRBV18
clone size: .
J gene: TRBJ1-3

CDR3 protein: CASSFSGRASTDTQYF
CDR3 DNA: TGTGCCAGCAGTTTTAGCGGGAGGGCAAGCACAGATACGCAGTATTTT
D gene: TRBD2
V gene: TRBV7-2
clone size: .
J gene: TRBJ2-3

CDR3 protein: CASSLEGGGAGNQPQHF
CDR3 DNA: TGTGCCAGCAGCTTGGAAGGTGGGGGCGCTGGAAATCAGCCCCAGCATTTT
D gene: .
V gene: TRBV5-4
clone size: .
J gene: TRBJ1-5

CDR3 protein: CASSLGQNSPLHF
CDR3 DNA: TGTGCCAGCAGCCTGGGACAAAATTCACCCCTCCACTTT
D gene: .
V gene: TRBV6-5
clone size: .
J gene: TRBJ1-6

CDR3 protein: CASGLGQAHSYEQYF
CDR3 DNA: TGTGCTAGTGGTTTGGGACAGGCTCATTCCTACGAGCAGTACTTC
D gene: .
V gene: TRBV12-5
clone size: .
J gene: TRBJ2-7

CDR3 protein: CASSSAGAGVHEQYF
CDR3 DNA: TGTGCCAGCAGCTCCGCTGGGGCGGGAGTACACGAGCAGTACTTC
D gene: TRBD2
V gene: TRBV7-9
clone size: .
J gene: TRBJ2-7

CDR3 protein: CASSLAIQGSETQYF
CDR3 DNA: TGTGCCAGCAGCTTAGCTATACAGGGGAGCGAGACCCAGTACTTC
D gene: TRBD1
V gene: TRBV7-9
clone size: many
J gene: TRBJ2-5

CDR3 protein: CASNTDRMNTEAFF
CDR3 DNA: TGTGCCAGCAACACGGACAGGATGAACACTGAAGCTTTCTTT
D gene: TRBD1
V gene: TRBV6-1
clone size: .
J gene: TRBJ1-1

CDR3 protein: CASSLAAGVRGETQYF
CDR3 DNA: TGTGCCAGCAGCTTAGCGGCTGGGGTCAGGGGAGAGACCCAGTACTTC
D gene: .
V gene: TRBV7-6
clone size: .
J gene: TRBJ2-5

CDR3 protein: CASSLGDGPHSGNTIYF
CDR3 DNA: TGTGCCAGCAGCCTAGGGGACGGACCTCACTCTGGAAACACCATATATTTT
D gene: .
V gene: TRBV9
clone size: .
J gene: TRBJ1-3

CDR3 protein: CASTSTAGDRPYEQYF
CDR3 DNA: TGTGCCAGCACTAGTACCGCAGGGGATCGTCCCTACGAGCAGTACTTC
D gene: .
V gene: TRBV28
clone size: .
J gene: TRBJ2-7

CDR3 protein: CASSSNGIQGAKNIQYF
CDR3 DNA: TGTGCCAGCAGCTCGAATGGTATCCAGGGGGCCAAAAACATTCAGTACTTC
D gene: .
V gene: TRBV7-2
clone size: .
J gene: TRBJ2-4

CDR3 protein: CAWSPPGRDTGELFF
CDR3 DNA: TGTGCCTGGAGCCCTCCCGGACGGGACACCGGGGAGCTGTTTTTT
D gene: .
V gene: TRBV30
clone size: many
J gene: TRBJ2-2